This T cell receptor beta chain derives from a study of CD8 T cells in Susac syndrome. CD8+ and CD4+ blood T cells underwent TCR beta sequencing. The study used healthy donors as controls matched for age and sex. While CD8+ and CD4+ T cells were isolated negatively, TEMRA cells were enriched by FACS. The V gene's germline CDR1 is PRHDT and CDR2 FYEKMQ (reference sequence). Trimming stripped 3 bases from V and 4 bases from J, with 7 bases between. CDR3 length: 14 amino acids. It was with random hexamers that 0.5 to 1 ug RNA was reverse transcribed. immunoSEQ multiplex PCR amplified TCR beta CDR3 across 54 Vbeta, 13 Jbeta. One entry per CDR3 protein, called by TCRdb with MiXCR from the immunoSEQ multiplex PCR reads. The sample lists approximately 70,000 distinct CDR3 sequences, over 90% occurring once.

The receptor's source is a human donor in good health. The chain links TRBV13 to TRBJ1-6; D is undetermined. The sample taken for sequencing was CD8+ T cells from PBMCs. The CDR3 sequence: CASSLARYNSPLHF. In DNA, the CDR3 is TGTGCCAGCAGCTTGGCCAGGTATAATTCACCCCTCCACTTT. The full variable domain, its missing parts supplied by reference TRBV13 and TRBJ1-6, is AAGVIQSPRHLIKEKRETATLKCYPIPRHDTVYWYQQGPGQDPQFLISFYEKMQSDKGSIPDRFSAQQFSDYHSELNMSSLELGDSALYFCASSLARYNSPLHFGNGTRLTVT.